These 10 T cell receptor beta chains share one sample of origin, sequenced in a study of response to subunit inactivated influenza vaccine. TCRdb redid the calling of the RT-PCR reads with MiXCR, one entry per CDR3 protein. This table holds fewer than 800,000 distinct CDR3 sequences, 15% to 18% found once. The specimen was PBMCs from blood, collected about 12 days after vaccination. The receptors originated from a man aged 45-60 years who received an inactivated influenza vaccine.

This clonotype showed up just a few times. The V call is TRBV7-9, the J call TRBJ2-2, with 10 bases matching TRBD2. The CDR3 has 14 amino acids. The germline CDR1 and CDR2 sequences are SEHNR and FQNEAQ (reference sequence). J was trimmed by 6 bases and V by 4 bases; bases with no gene match: 2. Here the CDR3 reads CASSSGTSAGELFF. CDR3 sequence (DNA): TGTGCCAGCAGCTCCGGGACTAGCGCCGGGGAGCTGTTTTTT.

V is TRBV5-1 and J is TRBJ2-7; no definite D call. Germline lookup yields CDR1 SGHRS and CDR2 YFSETQ. The CDR3 loop spans 13 amino acids. With 5 bases removed from V and 2 bases from J, the gap between germline ends came to 11 bases. The CDR3 here is CASSVRFAYEQYF. Here the CDR3 DNA reads TGCGCCAGCAGTGTCCGCTTCGCCTACGAGCAGTACTTC.

The sample holds a few counts of this clonotype. The rearrangement uses TRBV9 and TRBJ2-3, with no clear D. V was clipped by 1 base and J by 1 base, with 19 bases between them. This CDR3 has 18 amino acids. Per the germline V gene, CDR1 is SGDLS and CDR2 is YYNGEE. CDR3 protein: CASSVPIGGPDGTDTQYF. CDR3 coding DNA: TGTGCCAGCAGCGTACCTATTGGCGGACCCGATGGCACAGATACGCAGTATTTT.

V and J are TRBV5-1 and TRBJ2-7, with TRBD1 matching 7 bases. The CDR3 sequence is 16 residues long. J lost 2 bases, V lost 0 bases, and 8 bases had no gene match. The germline V gene encodes CDR1 SGHRS and CDR2 YFSETQ. Written as DNA, the CDR3 is TGCGCCAGCAGCTTGGTAGGGGGCGCGAACACCTACGAGCAGTACTTC. Amino acids: CASSLVGGANTYEQYF.

This clonotype was detected many times. This chain joins TRBV29-1 and TRBJ2-7; 10 nucleotides line up with TRBD1. The J segment lost 3 bases and the V segment lost 0 bases, leaving 5 bases of the junction unmatched. CDR1 SQVTM and CDR2 ANQGSEA come from the germline V gene. This CDR3 has 15 amino acids. CDR3 sequence: CSVEDGDRGLYEQYF. For the CDR3, the DNA is TGCAGCGTTGAAGATGGGGACAGGGGTCTCTACGAGCAGTACTTC.

This clonotype was found a few times. V is TRBV11-1 and J is TRBJ2-1, with TRBD2 identical over 16 bases. This CDR3 region has 19 residues. CDR1 SGHAT and CDR2 FQDESV come from the germline V gene (reference sequence). With 5 bases clipped from V and 0 bases from J, the junction kept 7 bases outside the gene matches. The CDR3 sequence: CASSPGLAGGLSSYNEQFF. DNA for the CDR3: TGTGCCAGCAGCCCGGGACTAGCGGGAGGGCTGAGCTCCTACAATGAGCAGTTCTTC.

This clonotype occurred a few times. The V and J genes are TRBV4-1 and TRBJ1-4; maybe TRBD1 (6 bases). Germline CDR1 MGHRA, CDR2 YSYEKL. Trimming shortened V by 4 bases and J by 5 bases, and 14 bases separated the two germline ends. The CDR3 has 15 residues. The CDR3 bases are TGCGCCAGCAGCCTAACCGGGGGCCTAAATGAAAAACTGTTTTTT. Protein: CASSLTGGLNEKLFF.

This clonotype was detected only a few times. The CDR3: CASSFDGQFAQYF. For the CDR3, the DNA is TGCGCCAGCAGCTTCGACGGACAATTCGCCCAGTACTTC. The chain uses TRBV5-1 and TRBJ2-5; weak D call: TRBD1 (5 bases). CDR3 length equals 13 residues. Germline-derived CDR1 and CDR2 are SGHRS and YFSETQ. V was trimmed by 2 bases and J by 9 bases, leaving 14 bases between them.

In regard to this clonotype: Possible read error: a much larger clone is one base away. The rearrangement links TRBV12-3 or TRBV12-4 to TRBJ2-1, with TRBD2 identical over 10 bases. There are 13 residues in the CDR3. Trimming removed 8 bases from V and 8 bases from J; junction bases left unmatched: 6. For the CDR3, the DNA is TGTGCCAGCGAGACTAGCGGGTACTATGAGCAGTTCTTC. It specifies CASETSGYYEQFF.

The rearrangement uses TRBV28 and TRBJ2-1; TRBD2 agrees at 9 bases. The CDR3 is 14 amino acids. V was pared by 4 bases and J by 10 bases, with 8 bases of the junction left unmatched. The germline V gene encodes CDR1 MDHEN and CDR2 SYDVKM. The DNA for the CDR3 is TGTGCCAGCAGTTCCTATCGACTAGCGGTAGAGCAGTTCTTC. Its protein is CASSSYRLAVEQFF. The entire variable domain, with the rest obtained from reference TRBV28 and TRBJ2-1, is as follows: DVKVTQSSRYLVKRTGEKVFLECVQDMDHENMFWYRQDPGLGLRLIYFSYDVKMKEKGDIPEGYSVSREKKERFSLILESASTNQTSMYLCASSSYRLAVEQFFGPGTRLTVL.